The clone carrying this T cell receptor (beta chain) was picked up one time. In the study's own analysis: Estimation of nucleated cell counts relied on the amplification of reference gene primers. Repertoires were generated with immunoSEQ multiplex PCR, while TCRdb's copy carries only in-frame clones and drops some. The D gene and trimming were derived from the DNA, and the V and J assignments and clone size from that table. This table has around 63,000 clones, roughly 90% appearing once. The CDR3 is 15 amino acids. Germline V CDR1 and CDR2: MDHEN, SYDVKM. The ends were cut back, 8 bases at V and 7 bases at J, with 18 bases in the middle. These data belong to a study of blood T cell repertoires in COVID-19. Study-wide context: Both acute and convalescent COVID-19 samples were obtained from the United States, Italy and Spain. In each case, the material was cDNA or gDNA derived from T cells, B-cell-depleted T cells, or PBMCs.

The chain recombines TRBV28 with TRBJ1-6, with a possible D match to TRBD1 (5 bases). This TCR came from a woman aged 55-69 years with acute or convalescent COVID-19. The sequenced sample was peripheral blood. CDR3 sequence reads: CASDQGGSWNSPLHF. CDR3 nucleotide sequence: TGTGCCAGCGATCAGGGAGGGTCGTGGAATTCACCCCTCCACTTT.